One and the same sample provided the 20 T cell receptor beta chains below, sequenced in a study of T cells in tuberculosis. Cells were sorted from thawed PBMC rested overnight and stained with GMM-loaded CD1B tetramer, viability dye and anti-CD3. The lipid loaded on the CD1B tetramers was C32 glucose monomycolate from Rhodococcus equi. The protocol was immunoSEQ multiplex PCR, while the TCRdb copy is restricted to in-frame clones and leaves out a portion. Of about 59,000 clones in the sample, roughly 79% were seen once. The specimen sequenced was CD1b-GMM tetramer-negative cells sorted from PBMCs. The source is an adult woman with latent tuberculosis.

This chain uses TRBV7-9 with TRBJ2-7, with 11 bases identical to TRBD2. The CDR3 runs to 16 residues. V gave up 5 bases and J gave up 2 bases; unmatched junction bases: 8. Germline lookup yields CDR1 SEHNR and CDR2 FQNEAQ (reference sequence). The CDR3 is CASSRSSGRTPYEQYF. Written as DNA, the CDR3 is TGTGCCAGCAGCCGCTCTAGCGGGAGGACCCCCTACGAGCAGTACTTC.

J is TRBJ2-3 and V is TRBV4-3; D gene unclear. Per germline, CDR1 LGHNA and CDR2 YSLEER. The CDR3 consists of 12 residues. V lost 1 base to trimming and J lost 5 bases, with 4 bases between them. This chain's CDR3 is CASSQGGDTQYF. DNA for the CDR3: TGCGCCAGCAGCCAAGGAGGAGATACGCAGTATTTT.

The rearrangement joins TRBV29-1 to TRBJ1-4; D unclear. V dropped 7 bases and J dropped 4 bases, with 4 bases sitting between them. CDR1 and CDR2 from the germline V gene are SQVTM and ANQGSEA. This CDR3 is built from 10 residues. CDR3 residues: CSALNEKLFF. The CDR3 DNA reads as TGCAGCGCCCTTAATGAAAAACTGTTTTTT.

The rearrangement uses TRBV6-1 and TRBJ2-7; D is ambiguous. Germline CDR1 reads MNHNS; CDR2 reads SASEGT. This CDR3 has 14 residues. Trimming removed 7 bases from V and 2 bases from J, with 15 bases in between. This CDR3 reads CASTPPNSPYEQYF. CDR3 DNA: TGTGCCAGCACGCCTCCGAACAGCCCCTACGAGCAGTACTTC.

The gene calls are TRBV4-2 and TRBJ2-2; D gene ambiguous. Trimming shortened V by 2 bases and J by 8 bases, and 12 bases separated the two germline ends. The CDR3 contains 14 residues. CDR1 is LGHNA and CDR2 is YNFKEQ in the germline V gene. In nucleotides, the CDR3 is TGTGCCAGCAGCCAACCCTCAGTCCCGGGGGAGCTGTTTTTT. Residues: CASSQPSVPGELFF.

The chain carries TRBV19 and TRBJ1-5, with D tentatively TRBD1 (5 bases). The CDR3 contains 14 residues. From germline, CDR1 is LNHDA and CDR2 SQIVND (reference sequence). V was pared by 0 bases and J by 7 bases, with 10 bases between. The CDR3: CASSIDGGEQPQHF. CDR3 nucleotides: TGTGCCAGTAGTATAGATGGGGGGGAGCAGCCCCAGCATTTT.

The rearrangement links TRBV11-3 to TRBJ2-2, with D hard to call. This CDR3 is 13 amino acids long. The V gene's germline CDR1 is SGHNT and CDR2 YENEEA. Trimming took off 1 base at V and 4 bases at J, with 4 bases between the two ends. The CDR3 DNA is TGTGCCAGCAGCTTAGCGCGCACCGGGGAGCTGTTTTTT. It is translated as CASSLARTGELFF.

The V gene is TRBV19, the J gene TRBJ1-1, with 8 bases aligning to TRBD1. Germline values: CDR1 LNHDA, CDR2 SQIVND (reference sequence). CDR3 length equals 13 residues. The trim removed 10 bases at V and 4 bases at J, leaving 8 bases unmatched. The CDR3 protein is CATKDRGLTEAFF. In nucleotides, the CDR3 is TGTGCCACCAAAGACAGGGGTCTCACTGAAGCTTTCTTT.

V gene TRBV29-1 combines with J gene TRBJ2-7; weak D call: TRBD1 (6 bases). From germline, CDR1 is SQVTM and CDR2 ANQGSEA. V lost 6 bases, J lost 5 bases, and 14 bases lay in between. The CDR3 length is 12 residues. The CDR3 DNA reads as TGCAGCGTCCTCCAGACAGGCCACGAGCAGTACTTC. It specifies CSVLQTGHEQYF.

The V call is TRBV7-9, the J call TRBJ2-2; 9 bases are a match to TRBD2. Germline assignment: CDR1 SEHNR and CDR2 FQNEAQ (reference sequence). CDR3 length: 17 residues. The trim removed 6 bases at V and 6 bases at J, leaving 14 bases unmatched. The CDR3: CASSSEGIAGVSGELFF. DNA for the CDR3: TGTGCCAGCAGTTCGGAGGGTATAGCGGGAGTTTCCGGGGAGCTGTTTTTT. The full variable domain, rest sourced from reference TRBV7-9 and TRBJ2-2, is DTGVSQNPRHKITKRGQNVTFRCDPISEHNRLYWYRQTLGQGPEFLTYFQNEAQLEKSRLLSDRFSAERPKGSFSTLEIQRTEQGDSAMYLCASSSEGIAGVSGELFFGEGSRLTVL.

J is TRBJ1-3 and V is TRBV6-6; 9 bases are a match to TRBD1. V lost 6 bases to trimming and J lost 2 bases; unmatched junction nucleotides: 5. The CDR3 is 15 residues long. CDR1 is MNHNY, CDR2 SVGAGI, per germline (reference sequence). CDR3 sequence: CASRSGTGTGNTIYF. The CDR3 region has the DNA TGTGCCAGCAGATCCGGGACAGGGACTGGAAACACCATATATTTT.

This clone was found a few times. This rearrangement joins TRBV7-9 to TRBJ1-3; 9 bases agree with TRBD1. This CDR3 is built from 14 residues. Germline V gives CDR1 SEHNR, CDR2 FQNEAQ (reference sequence). Unmatched junction bases numbered 6, after V lost 6 bases and J lost 6 bases. The chain's CDR3 is CASSPRQGENTIYF. The CDR3 coding sequence is TGTGCCAGCAGTCCAAGACAGGGGGAAAACACCATATATTTT. Full variable domain (missing parts from reference TRBV7-9 and TRBJ1-3): DTGVSQNPRHKITKRGQNVTFRCDPISEHNRLYWYRQTLGQGPEFLTYFQNEAQLEKSRLLSDRFSAERPKGSFSTLEIQRTEQGDSAMYLCASSPRQGENTIYFGEGSWLTVV.

The chain has TRBV10-3 and TRBJ2-7; 7 bases align to TRBD1. The CDR3 contains 15 residues. The V gene's germline CDR1 is ENHRY and CDR2 SYGVKD. With 2 bases clipped from V and 3 bases from J, the junction kept 7 bases outside the gene matches. Here the CDR3 reads CAISEGTAARYEQYF. As DNA, the CDR3 is TGTGCCATCAGTGAGGGGACAGCGGCTCGCTACGAGCAGTACTTC.

This sequence joins TRBV12-5 and TRBJ2-1; 15 nucleotides match TRBD2. CDR1 and CDR2 (germline): LGHNT, FRNRAP. This CDR3 comprises 18 residues. The junction had 10 bases not matched to a gene; V was cut back by 5 bases and J by 5 bases. CDR3 DNA sequence: TGTGCTAGTGGTCGCGGGACTAGCGGGAGGCGTTTTCACAATGAGCAGTTCTTC. Protein sequence: CASGRGTSGRRFHNEQFF.

The V gene is TRBV27, the J gene TRBJ2-5, with 7 bases identical to TRBD1. The DNA end is a closer match to TRBJ2-7, so the J assignment may be wrong. This CDR3 spans 14 amino acids. Looked up from germline, CDR1 is MNHEY and CDR2 is SMNVEV (reference sequence). For the CDR3, the DNA is TGTGCCAGCAGTTTATTTGGGGACAGTCTCGAGCAGTACTTC. It encodes CASSLFGDSLEQYF.

The chain couples TRBV13 to TRBJ2-5; TRBD2 matches at 8 bases. CDR1 PRHDT and CDR2 FYEKMQ come from the germline V gene (reference sequence). This CDR3 comprises 16 residues. J gave up 7 bases and V 4 bases, and 14 bases lay outside the gene matches. In nucleotides, the CDR3 is TGTGCCAGCAGCTCAGGCGGGGGGCCGAATGCGTGGACCCAGTACTTC. Its translation: CASSSGGGPNAWTQYF.

V is TRBV11-3 and J is TRBJ1-1; 9 positions agree with TRBD1. In germline, CDR1 is SGHNT, CDR2 YENEEA. V shed 5 bases and J 5 bases; nucleotides not matched to a gene: 9. The CDR3 contains 15 residues. For the CDR3, the DNA is TGTGCCAGCAGCATAAAACGGACAGGGGCGACTGAAGCTTTCTTT. The encoded protein is CASSIKRTGATEAFF.

Concerning this clone itself: This sample includes further DNA sequences coding for the same CDR3. V gene TRBV4-1 combines with J gene TRBJ2-3, with 8 bases identical to TRBD1. V dropped 4 bases and J dropped 3; count of bases not matched to a gene: 6. The CDR3 covers 15 residues. Germline V gene lookup returns CDR1 MGHRA and CDR2 YSYEKL. The CDR3 bases are TGCGCCAGCAGCCCCGCAGGGGGCCGTACAGATACGCAGTATTTT. Amino acids: CASSPAGGRTDTQYF.

The V and J genes are TRBV5-8 and TRBJ2-7, with D perhaps matching TRBD2 (5 bases). CDR1 is SGHTS and CDR2 is YDEGEE in the germline V gene. V gave up 5 bases and J gave up 1 base, with 16 bases separating them. CDR3 length: 15 amino acids. The DNA for the CDR3 is TGTGCCAGCAGACTCGAGATCCAGCGGTCCTACGAGCAGTACTTC. It is translated as CASRLEIQRSYEQYF. The complete variable domain, with remaining parts taken from reference TRBV5-8 and TRBJ2-7, reads EAGVTQSPTHLIKTRGQQATLRCSPISGHTSVYWYQQALGLGLQFLLWYDEGEERNRGNFPPRFSGRQFPNYSSELNVNALELEDSALYLCASRLEIQRSYEQYFGPGTRLTVT.

The J gene is TRBJ1-4, the V gene TRBV28, with TRBD1 as a possible D gene (5 bases). Germline CDR1 reads MDHEN; CDR2 reads SYDVKM. V was pared by 2 bases and J by 6 bases, with 10 bases between. The CDR3 is 14 amino acids. The CDR3 DNA reads as TGTGCCAGCAGTTTACCCCGGGGGGATGAAAAACTGTTTTTT. It yields the protein CASSLPRGDEKLFF.